The T cell receptor beta chain under discussion was sequenced for a study of cytomegalovirus exposure and HLA in healthy donors. In the study overall: A data release that came early held 75 million to 85 million unique TCRs from HLA-typed donors.

The V and J ends lost 2 bases and 0 bases respectively, with 7 bases between them. This CDR3 region has 14 residues. Germline-derived CDR1 and CDR2 are LGHNA and YSLEER. The primer mix had 60 Vbeta and 13 Jbeta primers. Data came from immunoSEQ multiplex PCR; TCRdb stores just in-frame clones and leaves some out. The table records around 130,000 clones, more than 60% of them present only once. Sequenced: PBMCs. The receptor was derived from a middle-aged woman in good health and CMV-seropositive. V gene TRBV4-3 combines with J gene TRBJ1-1, with D uncertain. The CDR3 loop is CASSQHGVNTEAFF. The CDR3 DNA reads TGCGCCAGCAGCCAACACGGAGTGAACACTGAAGCTTTCTTT.